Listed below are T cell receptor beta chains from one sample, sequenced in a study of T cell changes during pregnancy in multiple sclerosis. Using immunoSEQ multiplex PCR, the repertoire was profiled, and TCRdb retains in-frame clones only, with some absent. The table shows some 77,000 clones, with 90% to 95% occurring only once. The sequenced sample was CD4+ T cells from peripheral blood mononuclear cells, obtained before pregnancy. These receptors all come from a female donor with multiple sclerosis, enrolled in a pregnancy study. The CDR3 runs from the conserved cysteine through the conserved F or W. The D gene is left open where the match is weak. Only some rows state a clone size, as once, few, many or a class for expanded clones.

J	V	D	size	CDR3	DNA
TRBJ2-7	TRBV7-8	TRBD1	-	CASSRQGSSYEQYF	TGTGCCAGCAGCAGACAGGGTAGCTCCTACGAGCAGTACTTC
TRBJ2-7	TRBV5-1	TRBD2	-	CASSLVAGREGEQYF	TGCGCCAGCAGCTTGGTAGCGGGGCGAGAGGGCGAGCAGTACTTC
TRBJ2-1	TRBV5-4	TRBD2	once	CAFAMLAGGGNEQFF	TGTGCCTTTGCAATGCTCGCGGGGGGCGGGAATGAGCAGTTCTTC
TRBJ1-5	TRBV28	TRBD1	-	CASRPGTGSLEPQHF	TGTGCCAGCAGGCCCGGGACAGGGAGTTTGGAGCCCCAGCATTTT
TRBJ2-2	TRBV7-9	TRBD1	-	CASSLATRGRDTGELFF	TGTGCCAGCAGCTTAGCGACGAGGGGGCGGGACACCGGGGAGCTGTTTTTT
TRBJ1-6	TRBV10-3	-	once	CAISESVTANSPLHF	TGTGCCATCAGTGAGTCGGTGACAGCTAATTCACCCCTCCACTTT
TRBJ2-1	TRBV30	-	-	CAWAGLSSYNEQFF	TGTGCCTGGGCGGGACTTAGCTCCTACAATGAGCAGTTCTTC
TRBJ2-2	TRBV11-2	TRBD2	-	CASSLGRLAGANTGELFF	TGTGCCAGCAGCTTAGGGAGGCTAGCGGGGGCGAACACCGGGGAGCTGTTTTTT
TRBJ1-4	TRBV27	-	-	CASSHRGGGRDEKLFF	TGTGCCAGCAGCCACCGAGGGGGGGGGCGAGATGAAAAACTGTTTTTT
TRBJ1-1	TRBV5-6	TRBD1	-	CASSSGGQVLAFF	TGTGCCAGCAGCTCTGGGGGACAGGTTTTGGCTTTCTTT
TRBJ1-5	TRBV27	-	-	CASSFGGGDQPQHF	TGTGCCAGCAGTTTCGGAGGCGGGGATCAGCCCCAGCATTTT
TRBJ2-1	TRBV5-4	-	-	CASSLNLASPYNEQFF	TGTGCCAGCAGCTTGAATCTAGCGAGCCCTTACAATGAGCAGTTCTTC
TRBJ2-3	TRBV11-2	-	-	CASSPTFRDSGHTDTQYF	TGTGCCAGCAGCCCTACTTTCCGTGACAGCGGGCACACAGATACGCAGTATTTT
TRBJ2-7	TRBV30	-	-	CAWSINSHEQYF	TGTGCCTGGAGTATAAATAGCCACGAGCAGTACTTC
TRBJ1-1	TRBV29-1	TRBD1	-	CSVEGAKGAGNTEAFF	TGCAGCGTTGAAGGGGCCAAGGGGGCGGGAAACACTGAAGCTTTCTTT
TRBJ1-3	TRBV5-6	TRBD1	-	CASSAVDRGSGNTIYF	TGTGCCAGCAGCGCTGTGGACAGGGGCTCTGGAAACACCATATATTTT
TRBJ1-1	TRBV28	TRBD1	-	CASSRNSLGTVSTEAFF	TGTGCCAGCAGCCGGAACTCCCTCGGGACAGTCAGCACTGAAGCTTTCTTT
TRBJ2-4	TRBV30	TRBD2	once	CAWSDGLAGDLMAIDKNIQYF	TGTGCCTGGAGTGACGGACTAGCGGGAGATCTTATGGCAATAGACAAAAACATTCAGTACTTC
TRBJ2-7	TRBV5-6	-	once	CASSLERLSEQYF	TGTGCCAGCAGCCTGGAGAGGCTCTCCGAGCAGTACTTC
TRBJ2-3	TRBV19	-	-	CASSAPEVYTQYF	TGTGCCAGTAGTGCCCCGGAGGTTTATACGCAGTATTTT
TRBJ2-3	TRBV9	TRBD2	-	CASSAPTSGRSDTQYF	TGTGCCAGCAGCGCCCCGACTAGCGGGAGGTCGGATACGCAGTATTTT
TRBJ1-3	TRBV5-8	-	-	CAGSLGGDSGNTIYF	TGTGCCGGCAGCTTGGGGGGGGACTCTGGAAACACCATATATTTT
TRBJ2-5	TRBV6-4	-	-	CASSGERGETQYF	TGTGCCAGCAGTGGAGAACGGGGAGAGACCCAGTACTTC
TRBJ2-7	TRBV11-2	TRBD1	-	CASSFGTGIYEQYF	TGTGCCAGCAGCTTCGGGACAGGGATCTACGAGCAGTACTTC
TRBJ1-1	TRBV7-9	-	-	CASSFGGEAFF	TGTGCCAGCAGCTTCGGCGGTGAAGCTTTCTTT
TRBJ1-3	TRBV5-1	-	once	CASSLAGGDSGNTIYF	TGCGCCAGCAGCTTGGCGGGGGGAGACTCTGGAAACACCATATATTTT
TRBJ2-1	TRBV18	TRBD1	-	CASSPPPPGQGIWEQFF	TGTGCCAGCTCACCACCGCCCCCGGGACAGGGTATCTGGGAGCAGTTCTTC
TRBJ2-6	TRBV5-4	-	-	CASTMAETRSGANVLTF	TGTGCCAGCACCATGGCAGAGACACGCTCTGGGGCCAACGTCCTGACTTTC
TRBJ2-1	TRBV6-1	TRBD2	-	CASSEVIGRAGFDEQFF	TGTGCCAGCAGTGAAGTAATCGGGAGGGCCGGATTCGATGAGCAGTTCTTC
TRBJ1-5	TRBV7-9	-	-	CASSPSSGNQPQHF	TGTGCCAGCAGCCCATCCTCGGGCAATCAGCCCCAGCATTTT
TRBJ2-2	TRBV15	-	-	CATSGHRVVSGELFF	TGTGCCACCAGCGGTCACAGGGTAGTTTCCGGGGAGCTGTTTTTT
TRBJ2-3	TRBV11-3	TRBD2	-	CASSLVPGGTQYF	TGTGCCAGCAGCTTAGTGCCGGGGGGGACGCAGTATTTT
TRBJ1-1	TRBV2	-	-	CASSPGFLHEGTEAFF	TGTGCCAGCAGTCCAGGGTTCTTGCATGAAGGCACTGAAGCTTTCTTT
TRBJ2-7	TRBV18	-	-	CASSLDSYEQYF	TGTGCCAGCTCCCTCGACAGCTACGAGCAGTACTTC
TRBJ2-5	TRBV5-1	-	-	CASSQPDRYQETQYF	TGCGCCAGCAGCCAACCTGACAGATACCAAGAGACCCAGTACTTC
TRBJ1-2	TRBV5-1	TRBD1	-	CASSQGANYGYTF	TGCGCCAGCAGCCAGGGGGCAAACTATGGCTACACCTTC
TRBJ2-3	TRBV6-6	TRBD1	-	CASSPPPDRGRYTQYF	TGTGCCAGCAGTCCCCCTCCGGACAGGGGTCGCTATACGCAGTATTTT
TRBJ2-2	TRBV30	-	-	CAWSPFTGELFF	TGTGCCTGGAGTCCATTCACCGGGGAGCTGTTTTTT
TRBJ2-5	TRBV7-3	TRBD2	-	CASSSGLAGAGETQYF	TGTGCCAGCAGCTCCGGACTAGCGGGGGCCGGGGAGACCCAGTACTTC
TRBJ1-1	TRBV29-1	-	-	CSANPGRGTEAFF	TGCAGCGCGAACCCGGGGAGGGGCACTGAAGCTTTCTTT